A selection of T cell receptor beta chains follows, all from one sample in a study of cytomegalovirus exposure and HLA in healthy donors. Produced via immunoSEQ multiplex PCR; TCRdb's table is partial and in-frame only. The data show under 150,000 clones, 82% seen once. Sequencing was performed on PBMCs. These receptors came from a male donor in good health and CMV-seronegative. CDR3s include the opening cysteine and the closing phenylalanine or tryptophan. The D gene is left open where the match is weak. A row's size may be missing; if present it is once, few, many or a size class.

j_gene: TRBJ2-2; abundance: -; d_gene: -; v_gene: TRBV27; CDR3aa: CASSRLRGELFF; CDR3nt: TGTGCCAGCAGTCGTCTCCGCGGGGAGCTGTTTTTT
j_gene: TRBJ2-7; abundance: -; d_gene: TRBD2; v_gene: TRBV7-9; CDR3aa: CASSLALAVSYEQYF; CDR3nt: TGTGCCAGCAGCTTAGCACTAGCGGTATCCTACGAGCAGTACTTC
j_gene: TRBJ2-7; abundance: -; d_gene: TRBD2; v_gene: TRBV19; CDR3aa: CASSMGTRGLGEQYF; CDR3nt: TGTGCCAGTAGTATGGGGACTAGAGGGTTGGGCGAGCAGTACTTC
j_gene: TRBJ2-7; abundance: -; d_gene: -; v_gene: TRBV6-5; CDR3aa: CASSPTSGIYEQYF; CDR3nt: TGTGCCAGCAGCCCTACTAGTGGCATCTACGAGCAGTACTTC
j_gene: TRBJ2-3; abundance: -; d_gene: TRBD1; v_gene: TRBV6-4; CDR3aa: CASSVSGQGTNTQYF; CDR3nt: TGTGCCAGCAGTGTTTCGGGACAGGGGACGAATACGCAGTATTTT
j_gene: TRBJ2-1; abundance: -; d_gene: -; v_gene: TRBV1; CDR3aa: CTSSPGLAGGSPLFF; CDR3nt: TGCACCAGCAGCCCCGGACTAGCGGGAGGCTCTCCCCTGTTCTTC
j_gene: TRBJ1-4; abundance: -; d_gene: -; v_gene: TRBV28; CDR3aa: CASYRVNEKLFF; CDR3nt: TGTGCCAGCTACAGGGTTAATGAAAAACTGTTTTTT
j_gene: TRBJ1-1; abundance: -; d_gene: -; v_gene: TRBV6-6; CDR3aa: CASSSLPGTEAFF; CDR3nt: TGTGCCAGCAGTTCTCTTCCCGGGACTGAAGCTTTCTTT
j_gene: TRBJ1-1; abundance: -; d_gene: TRBD1; v_gene: TRBV30; CDR3aa: CAWSAGTGEAFF; CDR3nt: TGTGCCTGGAGTGCGGGAACAGGGGAGGCTTTCTTT
j_gene: TRBJ2-7; abundance: -; d_gene: -; v_gene: TRBV20-1; CDR3aa: CSALQGYEQYF; CDR3nt: TGCAGTGCTCTACAGGGTTACGAGCAGTACTTC
j_gene: TRBJ2-1; abundance: -; d_gene: -; v_gene: TRBV5-6; CDR3aa: CASSFSPRESSYNEQFF; CDR3nt: TGTGCCAGCAGCTTTTCCCCTCGGGAGAGCTCCTACAATGAGCAGTTCTTC
j_gene: TRBJ1-1; abundance: -; d_gene: -; v_gene: TRBV5-1; CDR3aa: CASSRSSEPPNTEAFF; CDR3nt: TGCGCCAGCAGCAGAAGTTCAGAACCACCGAACACTGAAGCTTTCTTT
j_gene: TRBJ2-3; abundance: few; d_gene: TRBD2; v_gene: TRBV29-1; CDR3aa: CSVESGRVTDTQYF; CDR3nt: TGCAGCGTTGAGAGCGGGAGGGTCACAGATACGCAGTATTTT
j_gene: TRBJ2-5; abundance: -; d_gene: -; v_gene: TRBV2; CDR3aa: CAPRGLQETQYF; CDR3nt: TGTGCCCCCCGGGGACTCCAAGAGACCCAGTACTTC
j_gene: TRBJ1-1; abundance: -; d_gene: -; v_gene: TRBV5-1; CDR3aa: CASSLEGIMNTEAFF; CDR3nt: TGCGCCAGCAGCTTGGAGGGGATTATGAACACTGAGGCTTTCTTT
j_gene: TRBJ2-3; abundance: -; d_gene: -; v_gene: TRBV13; CDR3aa: CASSLGFTGRGTDTQYF; CDR3nt: TGTGCCAGCAGCTTAGGCTTCACAGGAAGAGGCACAGATACGCAGTATTTT
j_gene: TRBJ2-3; abundance: -; d_gene: TRBD2; v_gene: TRBV30; CDR3aa: CAWDGLAAITDTQYF; CDR3nt: TGTGCCTGGGACGGACTAGCGGCTATCACAGATACGCAGTATTTT
j_gene: TRBJ1-2; abundance: -; d_gene: -; v_gene: TRBV19; CDR3aa: CASGDWGGYTF; CDR3nt: TGTGCCAGCGGGGATTGGGGTGGCTACACCTTC
j_gene: TRBJ2-7; abundance: -; d_gene: TRBD2; v_gene: TRBV4-1; CDR3aa: CASSQEAGIKYF; CDR3nt: TGCGCCAGCAGCCAAGAAGCGGGAATCAAGTACTTC
j_gene: TRBJ1-1; abundance: -; d_gene: -; v_gene: TRBV4-1; CDR3aa: CASSPGLSPEAFF; CDR3nt: TGCGCCAGCAGCCCAGGTTTGTCTCCCGAAGCTTTCTTT
j_gene: TRBJ2-2; abundance: -; d_gene: -; v_gene: TRBV15; CDR3aa: CATSRDHPLNTGELFF; CDR3nt: TGTGCCACCAGCAGAGATCACCCACTTAACACCGGGGAGCTGTTTTTT
j_gene: TRBJ1-2; abundance: few; d_gene: -; v_gene: TRBV28; CDR3aa: CASSQWGEDYTF; CDR3nt: TGTGCCAGCTCCCAATGGGGGGAGGACTACACCTTC
j_gene: TRBJ1-1; abundance: -; d_gene: -; v_gene: TRBV29-1; CDR3aa: CSVESGFGTEAFF; CDR3nt: TGCAGCGTTGAGTCAGGGTTCGGGACTGAAGCTTTCTTT
j_gene: TRBJ1-1; abundance: -; d_gene: -; v_gene: TRBV29-1; CDR3aa: CSVEVAGTEAFF; CDR3nt: TGCAGCGTTGAAGTAGCCGGAACTGAAGCTTTCTTT
j_gene: TRBJ2-5; abundance: -; d_gene: TRBD2; v_gene: TRBV29-1; CDR3aa: CSVVSGAPETQYF; CDR3nt: TGCAGCGTTGTTAGCGGGGCACCAGAGACCCAGTACTTC
j_gene: TRBJ2-7; abundance: few; d_gene: -; v_gene: TRBV7-2; CDR3aa: CASSLDAGSIHEQYF; CDR3nt: TGTGCCAGCAGCTTAGATGCAGGCTCTATCCACGAGCAGTACTTC
j_gene: TRBJ1-2; abundance: -; d_gene: -; v_gene: TRBV4-3; CDR3aa: CASSQATGSGYTF; CDR3nt: TGCGCCAGCAGCCAAGCTACAGGGTCGGGCTACACCTTC
j_gene: TRBJ2-2; abundance: -; d_gene: -; v_gene: TRBV2; CDR3aa: CASSEALRATNTGELFF; CDR3nt: TGTGCCAGCAGTGAAGCGTTGCGGGCGACGAACACCGGGGAGCTGTTTTTT